One sample yielded the 18 T cell receptor beta chains listed below, sequenced in a study of PD-1 blockade in classical Hodgkin lymphoma. The repertoire was sequenced with immunoSEQ multiplex PCR; TCRdb's copy has only in-frame clones and lacks some. The sample has approximately 49,000 clones; 70% to 80% are singletons. Stated time point: cycle 4 day 1 (C4D1), after five to seven weeks of nivolumab. Relapses following autologous stem cell transplantation were seen in all patients, with brentuximab vedotin exposure varying. Sequencing was performed on peripheral blood mononuclear cells (PBMCs), taken before the fourth cycle of nivolumab. The receptor set was obtained from a human donor with classical Hodgkin lymphoma.

This chain joins TRBV7-2 and TRBJ1-5; perhaps TRBD1 as D (5 bases). Trimming removed 5 bases from V and 4 bases from J, with 18 bases in between. The CDR3 runs to 16 residues. Germline loops: CDR1 SGHTA, CDR2 FQGNSA. DNA for the CDR3: TGTGCCAGCAGCCCCCAGGGACCGAGGCGGAATCAGCCCCAGCATTTT. Its protein product is CASSPQGPRRNQPQHF. The whole variable domain, filled in from reference TRBV7-2 and TRBJ1-5, reads GAGVSQSPSNKVTEKGKDVELRCDPISGHTALYWYRQSLGQGLEFLIYFQGNSAPDKSGLPSDRFSAERTGGSVSTLTIQRTQQEDSAVYLCASSPQGPRRNQPQHFGDGTRLSIL.

Ten or more counts support this clone. The chain employs TRBV30 and TRBJ2-7; D is possibly TRBD1 (5 bases). Trimming left V 7 bases short and J 0 bases short, with 13 bases between. Germline V gene lookup returns CDR1 GTSNPN and CDR2 SVGIG (reference sequence). The CDR3 runs to 13 residues. CDR3 sequence: CASSLTDSYEQYF. The CDR3 DNA reads as TGTGCCTCATCATTGACAGACTCCTACGAGCAGTACTTC.

This chain links TRBV10-3 with TRBJ1-1; 11 bases match TRBD1. J gave up 7 bases and V 2 bases, and 6 bases lay outside the gene matches. Germline V CDR1 and CDR2: ENHRY, SYGVKD. CDR3 size: 15 residues. In DNA, the CDR3 is TGTGCCATCAGTGAGCTCGGGACAGGGGGGGTTGAAGCTTTCTTT. Protein: CAISELGTGGVEAFF.

This clone came up once. The rearrangement joins TRBV2 to TRBJ1-1; D is ambiguous. V lost 6 bases and J lost 4, with 12 bases in between. The CDR3 has 13 residues. The germline V gene encodes CDR1 SNHLY and CDR2 FYNNEI. The CDR3 spells CASRDPGPTEAFF. DNA for the CDR3: TGTGCCAGCAGGGACCCCGGACCCACTGAAGCTTTCTTT. The full variable domain, its missing parts supplied by reference TRBV2 and TRBJ1-1, is EPEVTQTPSHQVTQMGQEVILRCVPISNHLYFYWYRQILGQKVEFLVSFYNNEISEKSEIFDDQFSVERPDGSNFTLKIRSTKLEDSAMYFCASRDPGPTEAFFGQGTRLTVV.

This clone was recorded once. This CDR3 is missing its conserved last phenylalanine or tryptophan, likely due to a read error. V gene TRBV5-1 combines with J gene TRBJ1-1, with TRBD1 matching over 7 bases. The CDR3 is 16 amino acids. Germline values: CDR1 SGHRS, CDR2 YFSETQ. The V segment lost 6 bases and the J segment 1 base; nucleotides outside the gene matches: 12. CDR3: CASTKYGTDENTEAFL. The CDR3 nucleotides are TGCGCCAGCACGAAATACGGGACAGATGAGAACACTGAAGCTTTCCTT.

The chain recombines TRBV11-2 with TRBJ2-1; D not certain. The V gene lost 5 bases and the J gene lost 6 bases, with 23 bases spanning the gap. CDR3 size: 17 residues. Germline V gene lookup returns CDR1 SGHAT and CDR2 FQNNGV. In DNA, the CDR3 is TGTGCCAGCAGCACTATGGAATACCGCGCCCTCCCCAATGAGCAGTTCTTC. Translation: CASSTMEYRALPNEQFF. The full variable domain, in which reference TRBV11-2 and TRBJ2-1 provide the parts outside the CDR3, is EAGVAQSPRYKIIEKRQSVAFWCNPISGHATLYWYQQILGQGPKLLIQFQNNGVVDDSQLPKDRFSAERLKGVDSTLKIQPAKLEDSAVYLCASSTMEYRALPNEQFFGPGTRLTVL.

The CDR3 region is CASGSSGTSAPGVQETQYF. Here the CDR3 DNA reads TGTGCTAGTGGTTCATCCGGGACTAGCGCCCCTGGGGTCCAAGAGACCCAGTACTTC. The gene calls are TRBV12-5 and TRBJ2-5; 10 nucleotides match TRBD2. Germline CDR1 and CDR2: LGHNT and FRNRAP. This CDR3 has 19 residues. Trimming at V came to 4 bases and at J to 1 base, leaving 15 bases not matched to a gene.

The V gene is TRBV5-1, the J gene TRBJ1-1, with 9 bases matching TRBD1. This CDR3 region has 14 residues. Germline CDR1 is SGHRS and CDR2 is YFSETQ. V shed 3 bases, J shed 1 base, and the junction held 1 base outside the gene matches. The CDR3 region is CASSSQGANTEAFF. Here the CDR3 DNA reads TGCGCCAGCAGCTCACAGGGGGCGAACACTGAAGCTTTCTTT.

This clone was seen just once. The chain joins TRBV19 to TRBJ1-2, with D hard to call. Trimming left V 0 bases short and J 5 bases short, with 4 bases between. The CDR3 sequence is 12 residues long. The germline gives CDR1 LNHDA, CDR2 SQIVND (reference sequence). The CDR3 nucleotides read TGTGCCAGTAGTATAGAAGGGTATGGCTACACCTTC. Its protein product is CASSIEGYGYTF.

Ten or more counts support this clone. The rearrangement uses TRBV4-1 and TRBJ2-2; the D is unclear. CDR1 is MGHRA, CDR2 YSYEKL, per germline. The CDR3 is 14 residues long. Trimming took off 1 base at V and 3 bases at J, with 6 bases between the two ends. CDR3 protein: CASSQGEDTGELFF. The CDR3 DNA reads TGCGCCAGCAGCCAAGGCGAGGACACCGGGGAGCTGTTTTTT.

The chain has TRBV9 and TRBJ1-4; the D is unclear. CDR3 length equals 12 residues. V lost 2 bases and J 4 bases, leaving 3 bases between the germline ends. Germline values: CDR1 SGDLS, CDR2 YYNGEE. The CDR3 nucleotides are TGTGCCAGCAGCGTGGATAATGAAAAACTGTTTTTT. This codes for CASSVDNEKLFF.

The genes are TRBV19 and TRBJ1-5; D gene ambiguous. Trimming cost V 3 bases and J 0 bases, with 18 bases left between them. Germline CDR1 is LNHDA and CDR2 is SQIVND (reference sequence). This CDR3 is built from 18 residues. The CDR3 DNA reads TGTGCCAGTAGTATCCGCTCTTGGACGGGCGATAGCAATCAGCCCCAGCATTTT. Residues: CASSIRSWTGDSNQPQHF.

V is TRBV15 and J is TRBJ1-4; unclear D gene. The CDR3 extends over 16 amino acids. Germline-derived CDR1 and CDR2 are LNHNV and YYDKDF (reference sequence). Trimming cost V 0 bases and J 8 bases, with 16 bases left between them. CDR3 coding DNA: TGTGCCACCAGCAGAGATCCCGCATCGAGTCGGGAAAAACTGTTTTTT. Translated, it gives CATSRDPASSREKLFF.

The V call is TRBV16, the J call TRBJ1-4, with TRBD1 matching over 8 bases. V was clipped by 4 bases and J by 4 bases; unmatched bases: 2. The CDR3 covers 14 residues. The germline V gene encodes CDR1 KGHSY and CDR2 FQNENV. In DNA form, the CDR3 reads TGTGCCAGCAGCCGTGACAGGGGTAATGAAAAACTGTTTTTT. As protein: CASSRDRGNEKLFF.

The rearrangement joins TRBV18 to TRBJ1-1; tentatively, D is TRBD1 (5 bases). Per germline, CDR1 KGHSH and CDR2 LQKENI. CDR3 length: 13 amino acids. The V gene lost 2 bases and the J gene lost 6 bases, with 10 bases spanning the gap. Written as DNA, the CDR3 is TGTGCCAGCTCACCATCTGCACAGGCTGAAGCTTTCTTT. Protein: CASSPSAQAEAFF. The variable domain in full, with the rest retrieved from reference TRBV18 and TRBJ1-1, is NAGVMQNPRHLVRRRGQEARLRCSPMKGHSHVYWYRQLPEEGLKFMVYLQKENIIDESGMPKERFSAEFPKEGPSILRIQQVVRGDSAAYFCASSPSAQAEAFFGQGTRLTVV.

This clone has just one count. V and J are TRBV2 and TRBJ1-1, with D tentatively TRBD1 (6 bases). V lost 7 bases, J lost 0 bases, and 9 bases lay in between. The CDR3 extends over 13 amino acids. Germline V gives CDR1 SNHLY, CDR2 FYNNEI. CDR3 sequence (DNA): TGTGCCAGCACCACAGGGATGAACACTGAAGCTTTCTTT. It codes for CASTTGMNTEAFF.

This chain links TRBV29-1 with TRBJ2-3, with 11 bases aligning to TRBD2. V shed 4 bases and J 2 bases; nucleotides not matched to a gene: 2. Germline CDR1 and CDR2: SQVTM and ANQGSEA. CDR3 size: 14 residues. The DNA for the CDR3 is TGCAGCGTTGGACTAGCGGGGCTCACAGATACGCAGTATTTT. It yields the protein CSVGLAGLTDTQYF.

The table lists this clone with a count of one. The J gene is TRBJ2-7, the V gene TRBV29-1; no reliable D call. V lost 3 bases, J lost 3 bases, and 9 bases lay in between. From germline, CDR1 is SQVTM and CDR2 ANQGSEA. The length of the CDR3 is 12 residues. CDR3 residues: CSVEADHYEQYF. The CDR3 DNA is TGCAGCGTTGAGGCAGACCACTACGAGCAGTACTTC.